Listed below are T cell receptor beta chains from one sample, sequenced in a study of naive and memory T cell subsets. One entry per CDR3 protein, called by TCRdb with MiXCR from the UMI-ligation and nested PCR reads. This repertoire shows some 21,000 distinct CDR3 sequences, approximately 10% found once; its top ten account for 15% to 20%. Sequenced material: central memory CD8+ T cells from blood. The receptors were gathered from a human donor in good health. CDR3s include the opening cysteine and the closing phenylalanine or tryptophan. A D gene is named only where the DNA matches it firmly. Expanded clones are given a class, and other clones once, few, many or no size at all.

len: 12
v_gene: TRBV13
abundance: medium-sized
j_gene: TRBJ2-1
d_gene: TRBD2
CDR3aa: CASSPGREEPFF
CDR3nt: TGTGCCAGCAGCCCTGGGCGGGAGGAGCCGTTCTTC

len: 16
v_gene: TRBV27
abundance: few
j_gene: TRBJ2-2
d_gene: TRBD1
CDR3aa: CASSIRTGKNTGELFF
CDR3nt: TGTGCCAGCAGTATCCGGACAGGGAAGAACACCGGGGAGCTGTTTTTT

len: 14
v_gene: TRBV2
abundance: NA
j_gene: TRBJ2-7
d_gene: NA
CDR3aa: CASSGLQGSHEQYF
CDR3nt: TGTGCCAGCAGTGGGCTACAGGGTTCCCACGAGCAGTACTTC

len: 17
v_gene: TRBV12-3/TRBV12-4
abundance: NA
j_gene: TRBJ1-6
d_gene: NA
CDR3aa: CASSPWAIFSYNSPLHF
CDR3nt: TGTGCCAGCAGTCCTTGGGCGATATTCTCCTATAATTCACCCCTCCACTTT

len: 13
v_gene: TRBV7-6
abundance: NA
j_gene: TRBJ2-3
d_gene: NA
CDR3aa: CASSLLSTDTQYF
CDR3nt: TGTGCCAGCAGCTTATTAAGCACAGATACGCAGTATTTT

len: 11
v_gene: TRBV29-1
abundance: many
j_gene: TRBJ1-1
d_gene: TRBD1
CDR3aa: CSVGQGAEAFF
CDR3nt: TGCAGCGTTGGACAGGGTGCTGAAGCTTTCTTT

len: 15
v_gene: TRBV28
abundance: many
j_gene: TRBJ1-1
d_gene: NA
CDR3aa: CASSLELGVPTEAFF
CDR3nt: TGTGCCAGCAGTTTAGAATTAGGGGTACCAACTGAAGCTTTCTTT

len: 16
v_gene: TRBV2
abundance: few
j_gene: TRBJ2-2
d_gene: NA
CDR3aa: CASSDIRRDHTGELFF
CDR3nt: TGTGCCAGCAGTGACATCAGGCGGGACCACACCGGGGAGCTGTTTTTT

len: 14
v_gene: TRBV20-1
abundance: NA
j_gene: TRBJ2-7
d_gene: TRBD2
CDR3aa: CSAEKMTSGYEQYF
CDR3nt: TGCAGTGCTGAGAAGATGACTAGCGGCTACGAGCAGTACTTC

len: 16
v_gene: TRBV2
abundance: few
j_gene: TRBJ2-7
d_gene: TRBD2
CDR3aa: CASRDPLAGDRYEQYF
CDR3nt: TGTGCCAGCAGAGACCCACTAGCGGGAGATCGCTACGAGCAGTACTTC

len: 17
v_gene: TRBV4-1
abundance: few
j_gene: TRBJ2-2
d_gene: TRBD2
CDR3aa: CASSRIAGGTNTGELFF
CDR3nt: TGCGCCAGCAGCAGAATAGCGGGAGGGACGAACACCGGGGAGCTGTTTTTT

len: 14
v_gene: TRBV4-1
abundance: many
j_gene: TRBJ1-1
d_gene: NA
CDR3aa: CASSQDRGSDEAFF
CDR3nt: TGCGCCAGCAGCCAAGACAGGGGATCGGATGAAGCTTTCTTT

len: 16
v_gene: TRBV27
abundance: many
j_gene: TRBJ2-1
d_gene: TRBD2
CDR3aa: CASSFPPRLAVNEQFF
CDR3nt: TGTGCCAGCAGTTTTCCCCCTCGACTAGCGGTTAATGAGCAGTTCTTC

len: 15
v_gene: TRBV11-2
abundance: many
j_gene: TRBJ2-7
d_gene: TRBD1
CDR3aa: CASMPRVDRGYEQYF
CDR3nt: TGTGCCAGCATGCCCCGTGTGGACAGGGGTTACGAGCAGTACTTC

len: 13
v_gene: TRBV14
abundance: many
j_gene: TRBJ2-2
d_gene: NA
CDR3aa: CASSLQGSGELFF
CDR3nt: TGTGCCAGCAGCCTTCAGGGGTCCGGGGAGCTGTTTTTT

len: 14
v_gene: TRBV7-9
abundance: many
j_gene: TRBJ1-5
d_gene: NA
CDR3aa: CASSSQGFNQPQHF
CDR3nt: TGTGCCAGCAGCTCACAGGGATTTAATCAGCCCCAGCATTTT

len: 15
v_gene: TRBV27
abundance: NA
j_gene: TRBJ2-1
d_gene: TRBD2
CDR3aa: CASNTGTSGNNEQFF
CDR3nt: TGTGCCAGCAATACCGGGACTAGCGGTAACAATGAGCAGTTCTTC

len: 21
v_gene: TRBV6-6
abundance: NA
j_gene: TRBJ2-4
d_gene: TRBD2
CDR3aa: CASSTRDWTSGTQLAKNIQYF
CDR3nt: TGTGCCAGCAGTACGAGAGATTGGACTAGCGGGACCCAACTAGCCAAAAACATTCAGTACTTC

len: 12
v_gene: TRBV7-9
abundance: NA
j_gene: TRBJ2-7
d_gene: TRBD1
CDR3aa: CASSPQGPEQYF
CDR3nt: TGTGCCAGCAGCCCACAGGGGCCCGAGCAGTACTTC

len: 16
v_gene: TRBV12-3/TRBV12-4
abundance: NA
j_gene: TRBJ2-3
d_gene: TRBD2
CDR3aa: CASSFSSSGRAYTQYF
CDR3nt: TGTGCCAGCAGTTTTTCCTCCAGCGGGAGGGCCTATACGCAGTATTTT

len: 19
v_gene: TRBV20-1
abundance: many
j_gene: TRBJ1-3
d_gene: TRBD1
CDR3aa: CSARDPGGTGANSGNTIYF
CDR3nt: TGCAGTGCTAGAGATCCCGGAGGGACAGGGGCGAACTCTGGAAACACCATATATTTT

len: 12
v_gene: TRBV7-9
abundance: NA
j_gene: TRBJ2-3
d_gene: NA
CDR3aa: CASSSPVDTQYF
CDR3nt: TGTGCCAGCAGCTCCCCTGTGGATACGCAGTATTTT

len: 15
v_gene: TRBV28
abundance: many
j_gene: TRBJ1-1
d_gene: NA
CDR3aa: CASSLGQGFRTEAFF
CDR3nt: TGTGCCAGCAGTTTGGGGCAGGGCTTTAGGACTGAAGCTTTCTTT

len: 16
v_gene: TRBV4-1
abundance: many
j_gene: TRBJ2-7
d_gene: NA
CDR3aa: CASSQEPGTYTYEQYF
CDR3nt: TGCGCCAGCAGCCAAGAGCCCGGGACCTATACCTACGAGCAGTACTTC

len: 12
v_gene: TRBV4-2
abundance: NA
j_gene: TRBJ1-4
d_gene: NA
CDR3aa: CASSQLSEKLFF
CDR3nt: TGTGCCAGCAGCCAACTGAGTGAAAAACTGTTTTTT

len: 13
v_gene: TRBV9
abundance: few
j_gene: TRBJ1-6
d_gene: NA
CDR3aa: CASNRGGNSPLHF
CDR3nt: TGTGCCAGCAACCGGGGGGGGAATTCACCCCTCCACTTT

len: 19
v_gene: TRBV7-6
abundance: medium-sized
j_gene: TRBJ2-1
d_gene: NA
CDR3aa: CASSLGSGRAASSYNEQFF
CDR3nt: TGTGCCAGCAGCTTAGGGTCAGGTAGAGCGGCTAGCTCCTACAATGAGCAGTTCTTC

len: 14
v_gene: TRBV6-1
abundance: few
j_gene: TRBJ2-7
d_gene: TRBD1
CDR3aa: CASSEGDSSYEQYF
CDR3nt: TGTGCCAGCAGTGAAGGGGACAGCTCCTACGAGCAGTACTTC

len: 14
v_gene: TRBV5-6
abundance: many
j_gene: TRBJ2-3
d_gene: NA
CDR3aa: CASTSDWAGDTQYF
CDR3nt: TGTGCCAGCACCTCGGACTGGGCAGGAGATACGCAGTATTTT

len: 14
v_gene: TRBV7-8
abundance: NA
j_gene: TRBJ1-5
d_gene: TRBD1
CDR3aa: CASNTGVVNQPQHF
CDR3nt: TGTGCCAGTAATACAGGGGTGGTAAATCAGCCCCAGCATTTT

len: 15
v_gene: TRBV6-4
abundance: few
j_gene: TRBJ2-3
d_gene: NA
CDR3aa: CASSDSISGTDTQYF
CDR3nt: TGTGCCAGCAGTGACTCTATTAGCGGCACAGATACGCAGTATTTT

len: 15
v_gene: TRBV7-2
abundance: NA
j_gene: TRBJ2-2
d_gene: NA
CDR3aa: CASSLGRIYRGELFF
CDR3nt: TGTGCCAGCAGCTTAGGGAGGATTTACCGCGGGGAGCTGTTTTTT

len: 20
v_gene: TRBV7-9
abundance: NA
j_gene: TRBJ2-7
d_gene: TRBD2
CDR3aa: CASSLPPRGPLAGGQNEQYF
CDR3nt: TGTGCCAGCAGCTTACCTCCACGGGGGCCCTTAGCGGGAGGGCAGAACGAGCAGTACTTC

len: 15
v_gene: TRBV2
abundance: few
j_gene: TRBJ1-1
d_gene: TRBD1
CDR3aa: CAINRGENMNTEAFF
CDR3nt: TGTGCCATCAACAGGGGTGAGAATATGAACACTGAAGCTTTCTTT

len: 16
v_gene: TRBV2
abundance: NA
j_gene: TRBJ2-5
d_gene: TRBD2
CDR3aa: CASSEGLAGRQETQYF
CDR3nt: TGTGCCAGCAGTGAAGGGCTAGCGGGGCGCCAAGAGACCCAGTACTTC

len: 17
v_gene: TRBV6-2/TRBV6-3
abundance: many
j_gene: TRBJ2-7
d_gene: NA
CDR3aa: CASSYSSWTPLETEQYF
CDR3nt: TGTGCCAGCAGTTACTCGAGTTGGACCCCCCTCGAGACCGAGCAGTACTTC

len: 14
v_gene: TRBV28
abundance: many
j_gene: TRBJ1-5
d_gene: NA
CDR3aa: CASSFGLSNQPQHF
CDR3nt: TGTGCCAGCAGTTTTGGGTTAAGCAATCAGCCCCAGCATTTT

len: 16
v_gene: TRBV20-1
abundance: many
j_gene: TRBJ2-7
d_gene: TRBD2
CDR3aa: CSANPFLAEKAYEQYF
CDR3nt: TGCAGTGCCAACCCGTTCCTAGCGGAAAAAGCCTACGAGCAGTACTTC

len: 18
v_gene: TRBV7-9
abundance: NA
j_gene: TRBJ1-1
d_gene: TRBD1
CDR3aa: CASSLPRDRGLLNTEAFF
CDR3nt: TGTGCCAGCAGCTTACCCCGGGACAGGGGGCTTTTAAACACTGAAGCTTTCTTT

len: 16
v_gene: TRBV30
abundance: NA
j_gene: TRBJ2-2
d_gene: NA
CDR3aa: CAWSFGLLRDTGELFF
CDR3nt: TGTGCCTGGAGCTTCGGGTTACTTAGGGACACCGGGGAGCTGTTTTTT

len: 13
v_gene: TRBV7-2
abundance: medium-sized
j_gene: TRBJ2-7
d_gene: NA
CDR3aa: CASSLDPGDEQYF
CDR3nt: TGTGCCAGCAGCTTAGACCCGGGCGACGAGCAGTACTTC

len: 14
v_gene: TRBV29-1
abundance: NA
j_gene: TRBJ2-3
d_gene: TRBD2
CDR3aa: CSVEVAGESDTQYF
CDR3nt: TGCAGCGTTGAGGTAGCGGGAGAGTCAGATACGCAGTATTTT

len: 17
v_gene: TRBV3-1
abundance: NA
j_gene: TRBJ2-6
d_gene: NA
CDR3aa: CASSQDPQPLRANVLTF
CDR3nt: TGTGCCAGCAGCCAAGATCCGCAACCTCTGAGGGCCAACGTCCTGACTTTC

len: 16
v_gene: TRBV19
abundance: NA
j_gene: TRBJ1-1
d_gene: TRBD1
CDR3aa: CASIPERRDRETEAFF
CDR3nt: TGTGCCAGTATCCCGGAGCGCCGGGACAGGGAAACTGAAGCTTTCTTT

len: 16
v_gene: TRBV4-1
abundance: NA
j_gene: TRBJ2-1
d_gene: NA
CDR3aa: CASSHLGIGVHNEQFF
CDR3nt: TGCGCCAGCAGCCACCTAGGTATAGGGGTTCACAATGAGCAGTTCTTC

len: 13
v_gene: TRBV9
abundance: NA
j_gene: TRBJ1-2
d_gene: NA
CDR3aa: CASSGDRTSGYTF
CDR3nt: TGTGCCAGCAGCGGAGACAGAACGTCTGGCTACACCTTC

len: 12
v_gene: TRBV30
abundance: few
j_gene: TRBJ1-1
d_gene: NA
CDR3aa: CAWSPGPTEAFF
CDR3nt: TGTGCCTGGAGCCCCGGGCCCACTGAAGCTTTCTTT

len: 16
v_gene: TRBV10-3
abundance: NA
j_gene: TRBJ2-2
d_gene: NA
CDR3aa: CAIFGGSKTNTGELFF
CDR3nt: TGTGCCATCTTTGGGGGCTCCAAAACGAACACCGGGGAGCTGTTTTTT

len: 14
v_gene: TRBV20-1
abundance: few
j_gene: TRBJ2-2
d_gene: NA
CDR3aa: CSANPAPTAGELFF
CDR3nt: TGCAGTGCTAACCCCGCTCCGACAGCCGGGGAGCTGTTTTTT

len: 15
v_gene: TRBV15
abundance: few
j_gene: TRBJ2-1
d_gene: NA
CDR3aa: CATSSGLEIYNEQFF
CDR3nt: TGTGCCACCAGCAGCGGCCTGGAAATTTACAATGAGCAGTTCTTC

len: 14
v_gene: TRBV5-4
abundance: many
j_gene: TRBJ2-7
d_gene: TRBD1
CDR3aa: CASSGRDRAREQYF
CDR3nt: TGTGCCAGCAGCGGCCGGGACAGGGCTCGCGAGCAGTACTTC

len: 15
v_gene: TRBV28
abundance: NA
j_gene: TRBJ2-7
d_gene: NA
CDR3aa: CASSFVVSSSYEQYF
CDR3nt: TGTGCCAGCAGTTTTGTGGTTAGCAGCTCCTACGAGCAGTACTTC